The next 14 T cell receptor beta chains were all read from a single sample in a study of cytomegalovirus exposure and HLA in healthy donors (dated by TCRdb to about 2017). Library preparation employed the immunoSEQ multiplex PCR assay. For the multiplex PCR, a mixture combining 60 forward primers for TCR Vbeta segments and 13 reverse primers for TCR Jbeta segments was used. TCRdb retrieved this table from immuneACCESS and kept in-frame rearrangements only. Not all clones are present; in checked studies, unresolved V genes account for under half, and no reason is known for the remainder. For this sample, the table gives about 62,000 clones. The ten largest clones add up to roughly 5% of the sample. Specimen: PBMCs. The receptors here all came from a man under 40 in good health and CMV-seropositive.

In nucleotides, the CDR3 is TGCAGCGTTCGGGACTTTGGGGATACGCAGTATTTT. It specifies CSVRDFGDTQYF. The gene calls are TRBV29-1 and TRBJ2-3; TRBD2 might be the D (6 bases). In germline, CDR1 is SQVTM, CDR2 ANQGSEA. Trimming removed 5 bases at V and 6 bases at J, with 12 bases between. CDR3 size: 12 residues.

This chain uses TRBV7-9 with TRBJ2-7; 7 nucleotides match TRBD1. Germline loops: CDR1 SEHNR, CDR2 FQNEAQ (reference sequence). This CDR3 has 14 amino acids. J lost 4 bases, V lost 5 bases, and 8 bases had no gene match. The CDR3 nucleotides are TGTGCCAGCAGCCTCGCCGGGACAGAGTACGAGCAGTACTTC. Translating gives CASSLAGTEYEQYF.

Measured by frequency, this clone is medium-sized. The chain combines TRBV2 with TRBJ2-1; 8 nucleotides agree with TRBD2. The CDR3 has 12 amino acids. The trim removed 6 bases at V and 8 bases at J, leaving 3 bases unmatched. Germline CDR1 is SNHLY and CDR2 is FYNNEI. CDR3 region: CASRVSGDEQFF. The DNA for the CDR3 is TGTGCCAGCAGAGTTAGCGGGGATGAGCAGTTCTTC. The variable domain in full, completed from reference TRBV2 and TRBJ2-1, reads EPEVTQTPSHQVTQMGQEVILRCVPISNHLYFYWYRQILGQKVEFLVSFYNNEISEKSEIFDDQFSVERPDGSNFTLKIRSTKLEDSAMYFCASRVSGDEQFFGPGTRLTVL.

The chain is built from TRBV30 and TRBJ2-3; D is ambiguous. CDR3 length equals 12 residues. The V end lost 6 bases, the J end lost 0 bases, and 7 bases lay between the germline ends. Germline V gene lookup returns CDR1 GTSNPN and CDR2 SVGIG (reference sequence). The CDR3 sequence: CACSTSTDTQYF. DNA for the CDR3: TGTGCCTGTTCGACTAGCACAGATACGCAGTATTTT.

The chain links TRBV5-1 to TRBJ2-2; tentative D call: TRBD2 (5 bases). CDR1 and CDR2 (germline): SGHRS, YFSETQ. This CDR3 comprises 16 residues. V lost 0 bases and J 0 bases, leaving 9 bases between the germline ends. CDR3 sequence (DNA): TGCGCCAGCAGCTTGGCCTACGGGGCGAACACCGGGGAGCTGTTTTTT. This encodes CASSLAYGANTGELFF.

This rearrangement joins TRBV19 to TRBJ2-7, with unresolved D. The germline V gene has CDR1 LNHDA and CDR2 SQIVND (reference sequence). CDR3 length: 13 residues. Trimming removed 3 bases from V and 0 bases from J, with 6 bases in between. CDR3 region: CASSIWASYEQYF. In DNA, the CDR3 is TGTGCCAGTAGTATCTGGGCCTCCTACGAGCAGTACTTC.

The DNA for the CDR3 is TGTGCCAGCAGCGTAGCCCTAGCCCTTAGTCACAATGAGCAGTTCTTC. It yields the protein CASSVALALSHNEQFF. The rearrangement joins TRBV9 to TRBJ2-1; TRBD2 might be the D (5 bases). CDR1 is SGDLS, CDR2 YYNGEE, per germline. Trimming took off 0 bases at V and 5 bases at J, with 15 bases between the two ends. This CDR3 is 16 amino acids long. Combining the CDR3 with reference TRBV9 and TRBJ2-1 gives the whole variable domain DSGVTQTPKHLITATGQRVTLRCSPRSGDLSVYWYQQSLDQGLQFLIQYYNGEERAKGNILERFSAQQFPDLHSELNLSSLELGDSALYFCASSVALALSHNEQFFGPGTRLTVL.

The chain employs TRBV11-1 and TRBJ2-3; perhaps TRBD2 as D (6 bases). This CDR3 region has 16 residues. V gave up 3 bases and J gave up 3 bases, with 16 bases separating them. Germline assignment: CDR1 SGHAT and CDR2 FQDESV (reference sequence). CDR3 amino acids: CASSFLSGVGTDTQYF. DNA of the CDR3: TGTGCCAGCAGCTTTCTTTCGGGGGTAGGGACAGATACGCAGTATTTT.

J is TRBJ2-1 and V is TRBV29-1; the match to TRBD2 covers 7 bases. This CDR3 is 14 amino acids long. V was clipped by 2 bases and J by 7 bases; unmatched bases: 8. CDR1 is SQVTM and CDR2 is ANQGSEA in the germline V gene. The CDR3 DNA reads TGCAGCGTTGAAAGGTGGGAGGGCCGGAATGAGCAGTTCTTC. This translates into CSVERWEGRNEQFF.

The chain uses TRBV6-5 and TRBJ1-2; TRBD1 might be the D (6 bases). The CDR3 length is 16 residues. V was pared by 3 bases and J by 4 bases, with 18 bases between. Germline-derived CDR1 and CDR2 are MNHEY and SVGAGI. This CDR3 is CASSYLNTGPGYGYTF. CDR3 in DNA: TGTGCCAGCAGTTATTTGAATACAGGGCCAGGCTATGGCTACACCTTC.

V is TRBV25-1 and J is TRBJ1-5; 9 bases match TRBD1. The J segment lost 4 bases and the V segment lost 4 bases, leaving 2 bases of the junction unmatched. Germline loops: CDR1 MGHDK, CDR2 SYGVNS. The CDR3 runs 14 residues. For the CDR3, the DNA is TGTGCCAGCAGTGGGACAGGGGCGAATCAGCCCCAGCATTTT. Protein: CASSGTGANQPQHF.

The chain combines TRBV18 with TRBJ2-1, with 7 bases identical to TRBD2. Germline CDR1 and CDR2: KGHSH and LQKENI. This CDR3 is 17 amino acids long. V was clipped by 2 bases and J by 2 bases; unmatched bases: 9. The CDR3 spells CASSPGSRELTYNEQFF. CDR3 bases: TGTGCCAGCTCACCAGGTTCGCGGGAGCTCACCTACAATGAGCAGTTCTTC.

This chain connects TRBV7-9 to TRBJ2-3; 7 positions match TRBD2. Germline CDR1 and CDR2: SEHNR and FQNEAQ (reference sequence). Losses at the gene ends were 8 bases for V and 6 bases for J; bases not matched to a gene: 11. This CDR3 contains 14 residues. The CDR3 coding sequence is TGTGCCAGCTCGGTAGGAGCGGGAATGGATACGCAGTATTTT. It is translated as CASSVGAGMDTQYF.

Note on this clone: The junction departs from germline at one end; a sequencing error may be responsible. V and J are TRBV19 and TRBJ2-1; TRBD2 might be the D (5 bases). There are 15 residues in the CDR3. The germline gives CDR1 LNHDA, CDR2 SQIVND (reference sequence). CDR3 sequence: CASSIVGSSDNEQFF. CDR3 bases: TGTGCCAGTAGTATAGTGGGGAGCTCCGACAATGAGCAGTTCTTC. Filled out from reference TRBV19 and TRBJ2-1, the complete variable domain reads DGGITQSPKYLFRKEGQNVTLSCEQNLNHDAMYWYRQDPGQGLRLIYYSQIVNDFQKGDIAEGYSVSREKKESFPLTVTSAQKNPTAFYLCASSIVGSSDNEQFFGPGTRLTVL.